These T cell receptor beta chains were read from a single sample in a study of blood T cell repertoires in COVID-19. Measured with immunoSEQ multiplex PCR; TCRdb has only the in-frame clones, and not every one. The sample consists of approximately 160,000 clones, roughly 86% of them appearing once. The sample comprised peripheral blood. The receptors were sampled from a man aged 60-69 years with COVID-19, enrolled during active disease. The CDR3 runs from the conserved cysteine through the conserved F or W. The D gene is left open where the match is weak. Clone size is given for some rows only: seen once, a few or many times, or a class if the clone is expanded.

TRBD2	once	TRBV18	TRBJ2-7	TGTGCCAGCTCACCTCTCTCAGCGGGAGAGAAATACGAGCAGTACTTC	CASSPLSAGEKYEQYF
.	once	TRBV14	TRBJ2-2	TGTGCCAGCAGCCGAGACCCCGCGAACACCGGGGAGCTGTTTTTT	CASSRDPANTGELFF
.	.	TRBV15	TRBJ1-5	TGTGCCACCAGCAGAGAGGCCAATCAGCCCCAGCATTTT	CATSREANQPQHF
TRBD1	.	TRBV24-1	TRBJ1-2	TGTGCCACCAGTGACTTGGACAGGATAGATGGCTACACCTTC	CATSDLDRIDGYTF
TRBD1	.	TRBV6-2/TRBV6-3	TRBJ2-6	TGTGCCAGCAGTTACCCCGGGACAGGGGACCCCGGGGCCAACGTCCTGACTTTC	CASSYPGTGDPGANVLTF
.	.	TRBV3-1/TRBV3-2	TRBJ2-1	TGTGCCAGCAGCCCGTTCTCAGCGGGCTCCTACAATGAGCAGTTCTTC	CASSPFSAGSYNEQFF
.	.	TRBV18	TRBJ1-5	TGTGCCAGCTCGCTCCAGGATAGCAATCAGCCCCAGCATTTT	CASSLQDSNQPQHF
.	few	TRBV6-6	TRBJ2-3	TGTGCCAGCGGAGACAGGGAGGCGACAGATACGCAGTATTTT	CASGDREATDTQYF
TRBD2	few	TRBV7-2	TRBJ2-4	TGTGCCAGCAGCTTAATTCGCGCTAGCGGGAGTGAAGGCAAAAACATTCAGTACTTC	CASSLIRASGSEGKNIQYF
.	.	TRBV7-2	TRBJ2-6	TGTGCCAGCAGCCGTCCGGTATTTGGGGCCAACGTCCTGACTTTC	CASSRPVFGANVLTF